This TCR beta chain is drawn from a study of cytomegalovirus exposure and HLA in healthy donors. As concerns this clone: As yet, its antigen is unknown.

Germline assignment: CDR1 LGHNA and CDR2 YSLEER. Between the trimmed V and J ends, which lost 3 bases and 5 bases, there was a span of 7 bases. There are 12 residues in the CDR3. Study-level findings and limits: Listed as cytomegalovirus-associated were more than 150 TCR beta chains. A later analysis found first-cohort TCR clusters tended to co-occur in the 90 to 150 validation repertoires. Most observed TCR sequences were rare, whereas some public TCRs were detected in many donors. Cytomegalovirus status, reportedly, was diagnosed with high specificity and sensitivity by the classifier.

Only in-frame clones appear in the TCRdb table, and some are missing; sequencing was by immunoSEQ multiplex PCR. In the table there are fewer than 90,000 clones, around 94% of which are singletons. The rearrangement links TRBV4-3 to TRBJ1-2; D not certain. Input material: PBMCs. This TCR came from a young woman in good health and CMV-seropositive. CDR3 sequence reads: CASSHPGYGYTF. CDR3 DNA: TGCGCCAGCAGCCACCCGGGGTATGGCTACACCTTC.